This TCR beta chain was captured in a study of molecular identifiers for immune sequencing clone quantification (dated by TCRdb to 2017 to 2018). In terms of the full investigation: In a replicate experiment, RNA from roughly 18,000 or 92,000 naive CD8 T cells was split into five aliquots, four of which were sequenced. The study was a methods study using CD8 T cells to benchmark molecular-identifier clustering-based TCR repertoire sequencing (MIDCIRS) and TCR RNA copy counting. The paper as a whole reports these results and caveats: Modeling indicated about 3 TCR RNA copies recovered per cell, compared with 7.5 to 10 by digital PCR, which implies a capture efficiency of around 30%. A single cell's worth of spiked-in Jurkat TCR RNA was reported detectable even among approximately 930,000 naive CD8 T cells. Identical TCR molecules sharing a barcode could cause highly expanded clone sizes to be underestimated. Spiked-in Jurkat TCR RNA (approximately 9 copies' worth), which is not part of the donor repertoire, was contained in the naive libraries. In CMV-specific effector cells, clones with more than 20 RNA copies contained over 99% of molecules, whereas in naive cells such clones contained under 1% of molecules. When barcode sub-clustering was left out, chimeric consensus sequences inflated TCR diversity, with chimeras reaching as high as 47%.

Its CDR3 holds 16 amino acids, cysteine through phenylalanine. Of all the DNA, just the CDR3 is kept, 48 bases in frame from base 1. Trimming leaves V shorter by 3 bases and J shorter by 0 bases, with the junction holding 6 bases beyond the gene matches. For CDR1 and CDR2, the germline V gene (reference sequence) lists MNHEY and SMNVEV. This clonotype occurred a few times. It lacks a known antigen. Base qualities are not recorded, but no much larger clone differs from it by a single base. Library preparation was by PCR. Instrument used: Illumina HiSeq 4000. Bulk TCR libraries were generated as previously described, with the TCR primers listed in Table S5 used. The Qiagen AllPrep DNA/RNA kit was used to purify total RNA. Before analysis, reads from multiple sequencing runs of one library were combined. On the authors' methods: Reads were retained only if their TCR constant sequence matched exactly, and those retained reads were trimmed to 150 nt and grouped according to their 12-nt molecular barcodes. Reads in each barcode group were sub-clustered using a 15% Levenshtein threshold, and a quality-weighted consensus sequence was built for each RNA molecule. Non-functional sequences were filtered out, along with any lower-count sequence sitting one edit away from another sequence. On the basis of fitting two negative binomial distributions, barcode sub-clusters with fewer than 20% of the maximum read count were discarded. The public reads were reprocessed in TCRdb via fastp at Q25 and MiXCR, keeping in-frame beta chains. For every CDR3 protein sequence, its rows merge into one entry that carries the most common genes and DNA. TCRdb assigned the V and J calls; the authors' analysis was not used. Counted in this sample were 250,000 to 400,000 distinct CDR3 sequences; roughly a fifth of them appeared once. Approximately 0.83% of the sample comes from the top ten.

Naive CD8 T cell libraries were made from around 18,000 to 910,000 sorted cells using 10%, 30% or 50% of purified RNA. Naive CD8 T cells were FACS-sorted as CD8+CD4-CCR7+CD45RA+ on a BD FACSAria II into RLT Plus buffer. To test detection sensitivity, Jurkat RNA equivalent to roughly eleven TCR copies was spiked into samples of about 17,000-1,100,000 naive CD8 T cells. Enrichment of CD8 T cells was done with RosetteSep CD8+ T Cell Enrichment Cocktail plus Ficoll-Paque, and ACK red cell lysis came afterward. The clonotype was recovered from a human donor in good health. Some libraries in this study had Jurkat cell RNA spiked in. The rearranged segments are TRBV27 and TRBJ2-3, with TRBD2 identical over 7 junction bases. Sequencing used naive CD8+ T cells from blood, with Jurkat cell RNA spiked in. This specimen's cell subset or site label, interpreted: FACS-sorted CD8+CD4-CCR7+CD45RA+ naive T cells. The CDR3 region has the sequence CASSFLAGASTDTQYF. The DNA sequence reads TGTGCCAGCAGTTTTTTGGCGGGAGCTAGCACAGATACGCAGTATTTT.